This is a list of T cell receptor beta chains from one sample in a study of CD8+ T cells in alopecia areata. The method was immunoSEQ multiplex PCR; TCRdb's version includes in-frame clones alone and lacks a portion of them. Counted here are about 200,000 clones, 35% to 45% occurring once; the ten biggest clones make up roughly 0.5%. The starting material was CD4+ T cells sorted from blood, obtained around week 31, from a patient treated with tofacitinib. The origin of the receptors is a human donor with alopecia areata. The CDR3 runs from the conserved cysteine through the conserved F or W.

TRBJ2-3,TRBV29-1,CSGRQPSTDTQYF
TRBJ2-5,TRBV11-2,CASSLVVETQYF
TRBJ2-7,TRBV11-2,CASSLGRGQTRNPSYEQYF
TRBJ2-7,TRBV29-1,CSVGWTVTEQYF
TRBJ2-3,TRBV5-1,CASSLEGLVRYF
TRBJ1-3,TRBV15,CATSRDAAARNTIYF
TRBJ1-6,TRBV7-2,CASSLQGSNSPLHF
TRBJ2-1,TRBV7-7,CASSSDRGNEQFF
TRBJ1-5,TRBV2,CASEGYDQPQHF
TRBJ1-6,TRBV7-9,CASSLLGQSNSPLHF
TRBJ2-3,TRBV5-1,CASSRGQVVSTTDTQYF
TRBJ2-7,TRBV19,CASSTPRLTGDEQYF
TRBJ2-1,TRBV11-3,CASSKSGTSGFNEQFF
TRBJ1-5,TRBV19,CASAGQGIQPQHF
TRBJ2-1,TRBV7-2,CASSPQGARYNEQFF
TRBJ2-1,TRBV30,CAWSVLAGSSYNEQFF
TRBJ1-2,TRBV6-1,CASSEDPGQGRGYTF
TRBJ2-1,TRBV29-1,CSVVGVHSYNEQFF
TRBJ1-1,TRBV27,CASSPQTVNTEAFF
TRBJ2-6,TRBV30,CAWIPTGASGANVLTF
TRBJ2-5,TRBV6-1,CASSEALGRGQETQYF
TRBJ1-4,TRBV7-8,CASSPSTGSNEKLFF
TRBJ2-7,TRBV14,CASSRGRVTYEQYF
TRBJ2-1,TRBV7-9,CASSSQGADEQFF